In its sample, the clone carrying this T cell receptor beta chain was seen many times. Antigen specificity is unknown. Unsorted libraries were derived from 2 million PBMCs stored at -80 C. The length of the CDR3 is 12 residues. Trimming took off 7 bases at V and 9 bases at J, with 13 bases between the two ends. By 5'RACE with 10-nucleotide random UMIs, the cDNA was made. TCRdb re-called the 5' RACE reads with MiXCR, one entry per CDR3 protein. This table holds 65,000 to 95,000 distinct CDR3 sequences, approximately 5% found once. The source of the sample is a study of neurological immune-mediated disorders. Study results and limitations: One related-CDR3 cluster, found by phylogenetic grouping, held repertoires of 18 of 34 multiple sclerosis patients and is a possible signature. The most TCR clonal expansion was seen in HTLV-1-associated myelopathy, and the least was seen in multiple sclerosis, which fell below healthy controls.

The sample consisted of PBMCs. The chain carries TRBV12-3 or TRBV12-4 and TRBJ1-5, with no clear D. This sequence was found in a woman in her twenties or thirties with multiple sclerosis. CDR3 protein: CASNQNRGPQHF. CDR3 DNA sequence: TGTGCCAGCAACCAGAATCGGGGGCCCCAGCATTTT.